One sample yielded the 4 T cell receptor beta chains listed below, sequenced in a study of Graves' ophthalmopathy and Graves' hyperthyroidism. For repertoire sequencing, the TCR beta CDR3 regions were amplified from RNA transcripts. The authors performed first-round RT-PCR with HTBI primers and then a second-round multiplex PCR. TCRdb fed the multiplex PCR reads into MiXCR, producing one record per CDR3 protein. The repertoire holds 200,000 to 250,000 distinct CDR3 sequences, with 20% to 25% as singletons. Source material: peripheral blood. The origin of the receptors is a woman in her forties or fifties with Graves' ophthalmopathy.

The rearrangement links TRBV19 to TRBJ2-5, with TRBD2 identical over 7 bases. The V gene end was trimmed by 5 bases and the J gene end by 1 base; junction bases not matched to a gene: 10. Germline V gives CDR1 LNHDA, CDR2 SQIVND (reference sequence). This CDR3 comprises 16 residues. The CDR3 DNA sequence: TGTGCCAGTAGTCCAGGGACTATCGGGGGCCAAGAGACCCAGTACTTC. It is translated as CASSPGTIGGQETQYF.

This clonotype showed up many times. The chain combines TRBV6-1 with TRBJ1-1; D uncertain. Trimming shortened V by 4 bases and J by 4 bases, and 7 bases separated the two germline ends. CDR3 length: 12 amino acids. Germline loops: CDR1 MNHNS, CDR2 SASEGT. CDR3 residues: CASSAHTTEAFF. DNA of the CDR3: TGTGCCAGCAGTGCCCACACCACTGAAGCTTTCTTT.

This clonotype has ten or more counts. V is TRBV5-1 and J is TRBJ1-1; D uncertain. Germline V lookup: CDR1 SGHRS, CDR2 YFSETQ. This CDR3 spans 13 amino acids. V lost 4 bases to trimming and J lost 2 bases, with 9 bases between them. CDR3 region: CASSVPGNTEAFF. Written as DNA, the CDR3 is TGCGCCAGCAGCGTCCCGGGAAACACTGAAGCTTTCTTT.

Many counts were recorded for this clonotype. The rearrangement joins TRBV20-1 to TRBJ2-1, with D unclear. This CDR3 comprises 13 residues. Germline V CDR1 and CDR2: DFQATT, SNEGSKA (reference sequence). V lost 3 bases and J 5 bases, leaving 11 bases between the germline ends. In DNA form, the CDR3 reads TGCAGTGCTAGGACCCCTTTCAACAATGAGCAGTTCTTC. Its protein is CSARTPFNNEQFF.